This T cell receptor (beta chain) was found in a study of blood T cell repertoires in COVID-19. In the study overall: The United States, Italy and Spain provided the acute and convalescent COVID-19 samples. PBMCs, B-cell-depleted T cells, or T cells were the source of the cDNA or gDNA that made up the material.

Per the original data handling: Reference gene primer amplification in the assay estimated nucleated cell counts. Measured with immunoSEQ multiplex PCR; TCRdb has only the in-frame clones, and not every one. V and J calls and clone size are copied from that table; D and trimming were computed from the DNA. Of 150,000 to 200,000 clones listed, about 85% are singletons. V was cut by 3 bases and J by 2 bases, with 7 bases left in between. This CDR3 has 13 residues. Sequenced: peripheral blood. J is TRBJ1-2 and V is TRBV12-3 or TRBV12-4; a possible D gene is TRBD1 (5 bases). The receptor's source is a man in his sixties with acute or convalescent COVID-19. The CDR3 bases are TGTGCCAGCAGTTTCAGACAGAACTATGGCTACACCTTC. Encoded protein: CASSFRQNYGYTF.